The 27 T cell receptor beta chains below come from one sample, sequenced in a study of radiotherapy plus CTLA-4 blockade in lung cancer. Libraries were prepared by immunoSEQ multiplex PCR; TCRdb keeps only in-frame clonotypes and omits some of them. The sample lists 90,000 to 100,000 clones, approximately 75% seen once, with around 2.8% in the top ten. The sequencing used peripheral blood, collected from a patient treated with radiotherapy plus ipilimumab. These receptors were obtained from a human donor with non-small cell lung cancer who had a partial response to radiotherapy plus ipilimumab. Some clones in this sample may be carry-over from other donors' samples.

The chain carries TRBV29-1 and TRBJ2-5, with TRBD2 identical over 7 bases. CDR3 length: 13 amino acids. Germline values: CDR1 SQVTM, CDR2 ANQGSEA. V shed 7 bases and J 2 bases; nucleotides not matched to a gene: 7. In DNA form, the CDR3 reads TGCAGCGCATCTAGCGGAGGGCAAGAGACCCAGTACTTC. This gives the protein CSASSGGQETQYF.

The count of this clone is one. The chain links TRBV6-6 to TRBJ1-5, with D perhaps TRBD1 (6 bases). V was cut by 3 bases and J by 9 bases, with 15 bases left in between. The germline gives CDR1 MNHNY, CDR2 SVGAGI (reference sequence). The CDR3 extends over 14 amino acids. CDR3 sequence: CASSYGDTLPPQHF. The CDR3 bases are TGTGCCAGCAGTTATGGGGACACCTTACCGCCCCAGCATTTT.

In regard to this clone: The sample carries other DNA sequences with the same CDR3. V and J are TRBV6-5 and TRBJ2-5; 9 bases line up with TRBD2. CDR1 MNHEY and CDR2 SVGAGI come from the germline V gene. With V trimmed by 6 bases and J by 5 bases, 7 bases remained unmatched. The CDR3 is 14 residues long. For the CDR3, the DNA is TGTGCCAGCAGACCGGGACTAGCCGCGGAGACCCAGTACTTC. The encoded protein is CASRPGLAAETQYF.

The chain employs TRBV19 and TRBJ2-3; 7 positions agree with TRBD2. Germline CDR1 LNHDA, CDR2 SQIVND (reference sequence). CDR3 length: 14 amino acids. Losses at the gene ends were 6 bases for V and 3 bases for J; bases not matched to a gene: 6. DNA for the CDR3: TGTGCCAGTAGGTCAAACGGGGGGACAGATACGCAGTATTTT. This sequence encodes CASRSNGGTDTQYF.

This chain links TRBV21-1 with TRBJ2-7; whether TRBD1, the table's D call, matches the DNA was not checked. TRBV21-1 corresponds to a pseudogene. The CDR3 sequence is 16 residues long. In DNA, the CDR3 is TGTGCCAGCAGCAACACAAGGGACAGGGGGAAGAACGAGCAGTACTTC. Protein sequence: CASSNTRDRGKNEQYF.

This chain connects TRBV7-2 to TRBJ2-5; 9 bases agree with TRBD1. CDR3 length: 15 residues. Germline V CDR1 and CDR2: SGHTA, FQGNSA. Trimming at V came to 5 bases and at J to 6 bases, leaving 10 bases not matched to a gene. CDR3 DNA: TGTGCCAGCAGCCTCGGGACAGGGACGAGGCAGACCCAGTACTTC. Translation gives CASSLGTGTRQTQYF.

This chain links TRBV19 with TRBJ2-3, with 7 bases aligning to TRBD1. The germline V gene encodes CDR1 LNHDA and CDR2 SQIVND (reference sequence). The CDR3 covers 14 residues. V shed 9 bases and J 3 bases; nucleotides not matched to a gene: 9. The CDR3 is CASEQGIGTDTQYF. CDR3 in DNA: TGTGCCAGCGAACAGGGGATTGGTACAGATACGCAGTATTTT.

The chain recombines TRBV7-3 with TRBJ1-1, with D possibly being TRBD1 (6 bases). The V gene lost 3 bases and the J gene lost 2 bases, with 10 bases spanning the gap. Germline CDR1 and CDR2: SGHTA and FQGTGA. The length of the CDR3 is 14 residues. The DNA for the CDR3 is TGTGCCAGCAGCTTTGGGGGCGGAAACACTGAAGCTTTCTTT. Translation: CASSFGGGNTEAFF. The whole variable domain, filled in from reference TRBV7-3 and TRBJ1-1, reads GAGVSQTPSNKVTEKGKYVELRCDPISGHTALYWYRQSLGQGPEFLIYFQGTGAADDSGLPNDRFFAVRPEGSVSTLKIQRTERGDSAVYLCASSFGGGNTEAFFGQGTRLTVV.

In its sample, this clone was seen once. V is TRBV10-3 and J is TRBJ2-7; D ambiguous. The CDR3 contains 13 residues. In germline, CDR1 is ENHRY, CDR2 SYGVKD. V lost 3 bases and J lost 2, with 8 bases in between. The CDR3 reads CAISDPSAYEQYF. In DNA, the CDR3 is TGTGCCATCAGTGACCCCTCTGCCTACGAGCAGTACTTC.

The chain couples TRBV7-2 to TRBJ2-1; TRBD2 matches 10 bases. CDR1 SGHTA and CDR2 FQGNSA come from the germline V gene. The CDR3 is 14 amino acids. J gave up 10 bases and V 6 bases, and 9 bases lay outside the gene matches. The CDR3 sequence is CASRESGGAGEQFF. The CDR3 DNA reads TGTGCCAGCAGGGAAAGCGGGGGGGCAGGGGAGCAGTTCTTC.

The V and J genes are TRBV27 and TRBJ1-4, with 10 bases matching TRBD1. The junction had 8 bases not matched to a gene; V was cut back by 1 base and J by 3 bases. CDR1 is MNHEY, CDR2 SMNVEV, per germline (reference sequence). The CDR3 spans 18 residues. DNA of the CDR3: TGTGCCAGCAGTTTATTCCCCGGGGACAGGGGATCTAATGAAAAACTGTTTTTT. It translates to CASSLFPGDRGSNEKLFF.

The CDR3 reads CASSPEEGGQYF. The CDR3 nucleotides are TGTGCCAGCAGCCCAGAGGAGGGAGGGCAGTACTTC. The rearrangement joins TRBV9 to TRBJ2-7, with D possibly being TRBD2 (6 bases). V gave up 4 bases and J gave up 9 bases, with 14 bases separating them. CDR3 length equals 12 residues. Germline V gene lookup returns CDR1 SGDLS and CDR2 YYNGEE.

The V and J genes are TRBV7-2 and TRBJ2-1; D uncertain. This CDR3 is built from 14 residues. Germline V CDR1 and CDR2: SGHTA, FQGNSA. Trimming took 1 base from V and 0 from J, leaving 4 bases between them. The CDR3: CASSLDSSYNEQFF. The CDR3 nucleotides are TGTGCCAGCAGCTTAGACTCCTCCTACAATGAGCAGTTCTTC.

The chain recombines TRBV11-3 with TRBJ1-6, with TRBD1 identical over 12 bases. The V gene's germline CDR1 is SGHNT and CDR2 YENEEA. After removal of 4 bases from V and 9 bases from J, the junction contained 1 base not matched to a gene. CDR3 length: 14 residues. CDR3 nucleotides: TGTGCCAGCAGCTGGGGACAGGGGGCTTCACCCCTCCACTTT. This translates into CASSWGQGASPLHF.

This chain joins TRBV5-5 and TRBJ1-5; TRBD1 might be the D (6 bases). The CDR3 has 14 residues. V was clipped by 1 base and J by 2 bases, with 7 bases between them. CDR1 is SGHKS and CDR2 is YYEKEE in the germline V gene (reference sequence). The CDR3 DNA follows: TGTGCCAGCAGCTTGAGGACAGGCAATCAGCCCCAGCATTTT. Amino acid sequence: CASSLRTGNQPQHF.

This clone was seen only once. V gene TRBV7-8 combines with J gene TRBJ2-2, with D tentatively TRBD1 (5 bases). The CDR3 loop spans 15 amino acids. The germline gives CDR1 SGHVS, CDR2 FQNEAQ. V was pared by 1 base and J by 5 bases, with 11 bases between. CDR3 loop: CASSLVGALTGELFF. CDR3 in DNA: TGTGCCAGCAGCTTAGTAGGGGCGCTAACCGGGGAGCTGTTTTTT. The full variable domain, in which reference TRBV7-8 and TRBJ2-2 provide the parts outside the CDR3, is GAGVSQSPRYKVAKRGQDVALRCDPISGHVSLFWYQQALGQGPEFLTYFQNEAQLDKSGLPSDRFFAERPEGSVSTLKIQRTQQEDSAVYLCASSLVGALTGELFFGEGSRLTVL.

CDR3 region: CASSLGGGAYEQYF. CDR3 nucleotide sequence: TGTGCCAGCAGTTTAGGGGGAGGGGCCTACGAGCAGTACTTC. The J gene is TRBJ2-7, the V gene TRBV28; 7 bases match TRBD2. The CDR3 has 14 amino acids. The ends lost 2 bases at V and 2 bases at J; junction bases unmatched: 3. CDR1 is MDHEN, CDR2 SYDVKM, per germline.

This chain links TRBV4-3 with TRBJ1-4; D might be TRBD1 (5 bases). Looked up from germline, CDR1 is LGHNA and CDR2 is YSLEER. This CDR3 is built from 15 residues. Trimming pared 2 bases from V and 6 bases from J, leaving 13 bases between. CDR3 in amino acids: CASSQIGRGDEKLFF. The CDR3, as DNA: TGCGCCAGCAGCCAAATAGGCCGGGGGGATGAAAAACTGTTTTTT.

For this clone: This sample includes further DNA sequences coding for the same CDR3. The chain combines TRBV5-1 with TRBJ2-7; no clear D. The length of the CDR3 is 14 residues. With 0 bases removed from V and 6 bases from J, the gap between germline ends came to 13 bases. The germline CDR1 and CDR2 sequences are SGHRS and YFSETQ. The CDR3 bases are TGCGCCAGCAGCTTGGCCGAGACTTCGGTCGAGCAGTACTTC. It yields the protein CASSLAETSVEQYF.

V gene TRBV5-1 combines with J gene TRBJ2-3; 11 bases are shared with TRBD2. V was clipped by 2 bases and J by 6 bases; unmatched bases: 2. This CDR3 has 14 amino acids. From germline, CDR1 is SGHRS and CDR2 YFSETQ. The CDR3 spells CASSFGTSGDTQYF. The DNA of the CDR3 is TGCGCCAGCAGCTTCGGGACTAGCGGCGATACGCAGTATTTT.

The chain is built from TRBV14 and TRBJ2-7; no definite D call. Germline-derived CDR1 and CDR2 are SGHDN and FVKESK. V lost 4 bases and J lost 3, with 4 bases in between. CDR3 size: 11 residues. The CDR3, as DNA: TGTGCCAGCAGCCTTTACTACGAGCAGTACTTC. It translates to CASSLYYEQYF.

This chain links TRBV2 with TRBJ2-2; 7 nucleotides line up with TRBD1. This CDR3 has 15 residues. Trimming took 4 bases from V and 5 from J; bases not matched to a gene: 7. The germline V gene encodes CDR1 SNHLY and CDR2 FYNNEI. The CDR3 sequence is CASSGRGGWTGELFF. DNA of the CDR3: TGTGCCAGCAGTGGGCGAGGGGGCTGGACCGGGGAGCTGTTTTTT.

This chain links TRBV5-6 with TRBJ2-7; 11 positions agree with TRBD1. The CDR3 consists of 15 residues. The V segment lost 0 bases and the J segment 5 bases; nucleotides outside the gene matches: 4. Germline V gives CDR1 SGHDT, CDR2 YYEEEE. The CDR3 DNA follows: TGTGCCAGCAGCTTGGCTGGACAGGGGGCTGACGAGCAGTACTTC. Amino acid sequence: CASSLAGQGADEQYF. The full variable domain, rest sourced from reference TRBV5-6 and TRBJ2-7, is DAGVTQSPTHLIKTRGQQVTLRCSPKSGHDTVSWYQQALGQGPQFIFQYYEEEERQRGNFPDRFSGHQFPNYSSELNVNALLLGDSALYLCASSLAGQGADEQYFGPGTRLTVT.

V usage is TRBV6-5 and J usage is TRBJ2-7, with TRBD1 identical over 10 bases. V gave up 2 bases and J gave up 3 bases; unmatched junction bases: 7. CDR1 is MNHEY, CDR2 SVGAGI, per germline. The CDR3 has 16 amino acids. The CDR3 protein is CASSYNRGQGIYEQYF. The CDR3 DNA reads as TGTGCCAGCAGTTACAACCGGGGACAGGGGATCTACGAGCAGTACTTC.

The chain couples TRBV5-1 to TRBJ2-3; 14 bases line up with TRBD2. The CDR3 is 18 residues long. Germline CDR1 is SGHRS and CDR2 is YFSETQ. With V trimmed by 5 bases and J by 3 bases, 11 bases remained unmatched. The chain's CDR3 is CASSTGTSGSFRTDTQYF. As DNA, the CDR3 is TGCGCCAGCAGTACCGGGACTAGCGGGAGCTTTAGGACAGATACGCAGTATTTT.

This rearrangement joins TRBV7-9 to TRBJ2-3; possible D gene TRBD1, 5 bases. Trimming removed 7 bases at V and 1 base at J, with 9 bases between. CDR1 SEHNR and CDR2 FQNEAQ come from the germline V gene (reference sequence). CDR3 length: 13 residues. The CDR3 is CASTLGGTDTQYF. The CDR3 region has the DNA TGTGCCAGCACCCTAGGGGGCACAGATACGCAGTATTTT. The full variable domain, with the rest looked up from reference TRBV7-9 and TRBJ2-3, is DTGVSQNPRHKITKRGQNVTFRCDPISEHNRLYWYRQTLGQGPEFLTYFQNEAQLEKSRLLSDRFSAERPKGSFSTLEIQRTEQGDSAMYLCASTLGGTDTQYFGPGTRLTVL.

The chain is built from TRBV5-4 and TRBJ2-5; 7 bases map to TRBD2. CDR3 length: 14 residues. CDR1 is SGHNT and CDR2 is YYREEE in the germline V gene (reference sequence). Trimming removed 2 bases from V and 2 bases from J; junction bases left unmatched: 3. CDR3 bases: TGTGCCAGCAGCTTTAGCGGGTCTCAAGAGACCCAGTACTTC. Amino acid sequence: CASSFSGSQETQYF.